The T cell receptor (beta chain) under discussion was sequenced for a study of T cell clonality in common variable immunodeficiency (dated by TCRdb to 2014 to 2015). Points the paper makes about the study in general: Correlations of repertoire features with clinical complications were constrained by heterogeneity among patients within the CVID cohort. CVID subjects shared fewer TCRbeta clones with each other than healthy controls did (p < 0.0001). According to the authors, figuring out what caused the increased clonality in CVID would require sequencing the repertoires of T cell subpopulations. Despite equal DNA input, controls averaged approximately 88,000 unique sequences per sample versus roughly 30,000 in CVID samples. Increased TCRbeta clonality was found in CVID subjects compared with healthy controls (t-test p = 0.018), with the increase being most characteristic of about a third of subjects. CVID TCRbeta sequences reportedly showed fewer deletions and N-nucleotide insertions and lacked highly modified clones with 13 or more V deletions.

Equivalent amounts of genomic DNA from CVID and control samples were used as sequencing input. For every sample, a 60 bp segment covering the rearranged TCRbeta CDR3 region was amplified and then sequenced. TCRbeta amplification used the immunoSEQ assay, a bias-corrected multiplex PCR with high-throughput sequencing. Regarding the original processing steps: Each unique nucleotide sequence was treated as a clone and annotated with V, D and J genes, copy number and frequency. Sequences were labeled productive if in frame, and non-productive if out of frame or containing stop codons. As previously described, clonality was calculated on the basis of Shannon's entropy. Mean CDR3 Kyte-Doolittle hydropathy was derived from the predicted amino acid sequences of productive clones. Scaled V gene usage was hierarchically clustered using Manhattan distance and complete linkage with the R hclust function. To assess clone sharing by CDR3 amino acid sequence, 12 repertoires per group were resampled over 100 rounds. The repertoires were searched for 70 published EBV-specific and fewer than 250 published CMV-specific TCRbeta sequences. After two CVID samples that produced fewer than 10,000 sequences were dropped from the analysis, 42 CVID repertoires remained. TCRdb's version of the immuneACCESS table is confined to in-frame rearrangements and falls short of the full clone set. An unresolved V gene accounts for under half of the shortfall where checked; the remainder is of unknown origin. From that table come the V and J calls and clone size; the DNA was used to work out D and trimming. This sample's table carries some 8,200 clones. The ten largest clonotypes hold about 3.7% of the sample.

On this clone itself: Its antigen is currently not known. The read ends 3 residues shy of where the CDR3 ends; the end is completed using the germline J gene.

Standard criteria, namely reduction of serum IgG, IgA and/or IgM below the normal range together with specific antibody deficiency, were applied for the diagnosis of CVID. There were 44 subjects in the CVID group (about 29 male and 15 female), ranging in age from about 8 to 64 years, with a mean age of about 40. Both CVID patients and healthy controls were predominantly of Caucasian heritage. At the time of study participation, every CVID subject had been on replacement immunoglobulin therapy for one year or longer. At the time of blood collection, no CVID subject was ill or was being treated with immunomodulatory or immunosuppressive medication. From each donor, about 4.5 to 9 ml of heparinized peripheral whole blood was collected. Genomic DNA from adults with common variable immune deficiency (CVID) and from healthy adult controls was the source for sequencing TCRbeta CDR3 repertoires. To isolate peripheral blood mononuclear cells, diluted blood was subjected to density centrifugation over Hypaque 1077 or Ficoll-Paque. Genomic DNA was obtained from unsorted mononuclear cells using either Qiagen column purification or a centrifugation-based method.

Taken from the germline V gene (reference sequence), the CDR1 and CDR2 loops are LNHDA and SQIVND. V loses 4 bases of germline sequence and J loses 3 bases, and the interval between the two ends is 15 bases. From its cysteine to its phenylalanine, the CDR3 spans 15 amino acids. The 36 bases shown cover part of the CDR3, and their frame starts at base 1. The clonotype originates from a human donor with common variable immunodeficiency. Sequencing was performed on peripheral blood mononuclear cells. This chain joins TRBV19 to TRBJ1-2; a tentative D call is TRBD1 (6 bases match). The sequenced part of the CDR3 DNA is TGTGCCAGTAGTACAAACAGGGACGGTGACTATGGC. Its protein product is CASSTNRDGDYG. The entire CDR3 sequence reads CASSTNRDGDYGYTF.